This entry concerns a single TCR beta chain. Its antigen is still unknown. The CDR3 runs 15 residues. V lost 1 base to trimming and J lost 4 bases, with 12 bases between them. The germline V gene encodes CDR1 SGHNT and CDR2 YENEEA. A multiplex PCR was run with 60 Vbeta primers and 13 Jbeta primers. Produced via immunoSEQ multiplex PCR; TCRdb's table is partial and in-frame only. The sample has under 130,000 clones, over 65% seen once. The data were obtained in a study of cytomegalovirus exposure and HLA in healthy donors. General study findings and limits: TCR beta chains associated with HLA were, in a later analysis, more clonally expanded than equally common others. Certain sequence variants were highly shared and formed a cluster, and this cluster was likely a sequencing artifact. Follow-up analysis found HLA locus-dependent TCR association rates, highest for DRB1 and lowest for HLA-C.

V is TRBV11-3 and J is TRBJ2-3; possibly TRBD2 for D (5 bases). The TCR sequence derives from a man aged 35 to 55 in good health and CMV-seropositive. What was sequenced was PBMCs. The CDR3 sequence: CASSLGSVSADTQYF. CDR3 sequence (DNA): TGTGCCAGCAGCTTAGGAAGTGTTAGCGCAGATACGCAGTATTTT.